This TCR beta chain was observed in a study of cytomegalovirus exposure and HLA in healthy donors. Trimming at V came to 3 bases and at J to 3 bases, leaving 10 bases not matched to a gene. Germline-derived CDR1 and CDR2 are SGDLS and YYNGEE. This CDR3 is built from 17 residues. Notes on this clone: Its antigen is currently unknown.

Both 60 Vbeta primers and 13 Jbeta primers went into the PCR. Only in-frame clones appear in the TCRdb table, and some are missing; sequencing was by immunoSEQ multiplex PCR. The sample consists of some 150,000 clones, 82% of them appearing once. Study-level results: The study had only CMV serostatus as immune exposure information. In vitro checks showed that three CMV-associated chains really do target CMV antigens. TCR beta chains numbering more than 150 were designated cytomegalovirus-associated.

The sample taken for sequencing was PBMCs. The receptor comes from a male donor in good health and CMV-seronegative. V is TRBV9 and J is TRBJ2-1; TRBD2 aligns across 9 bases. The CDR3: CASSARGLAGIYNEQFF. The CDR3 nucleotides are TGTGCCAGCAGCGCTCGGGGGCTAGCGGGGATCTACAATGAGCAGTTCTTC.